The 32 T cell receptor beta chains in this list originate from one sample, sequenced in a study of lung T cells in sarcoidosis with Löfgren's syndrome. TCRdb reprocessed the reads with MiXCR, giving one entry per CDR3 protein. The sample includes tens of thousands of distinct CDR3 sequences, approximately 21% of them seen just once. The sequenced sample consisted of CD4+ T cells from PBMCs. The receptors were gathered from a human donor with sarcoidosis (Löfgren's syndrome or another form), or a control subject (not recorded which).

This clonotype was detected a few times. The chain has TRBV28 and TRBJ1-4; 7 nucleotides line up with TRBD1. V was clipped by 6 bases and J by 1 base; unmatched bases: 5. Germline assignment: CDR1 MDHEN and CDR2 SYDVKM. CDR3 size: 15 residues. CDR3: CASRQGGGTNEKLFF. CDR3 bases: TGTGCCAGCAGGCAGGGGGGGGGAACTAATGAAAAACTGTTTTTT.

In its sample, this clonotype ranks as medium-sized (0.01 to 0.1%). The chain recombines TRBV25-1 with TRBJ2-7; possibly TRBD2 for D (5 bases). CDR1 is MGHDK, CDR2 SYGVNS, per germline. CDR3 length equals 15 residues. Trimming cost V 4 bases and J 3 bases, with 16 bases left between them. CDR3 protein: CASSGERQADYEQYF. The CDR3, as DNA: TGTGCCAGCAGTGGAGAGCGGCAGGCGGACTACGAGCAGTACTTC.

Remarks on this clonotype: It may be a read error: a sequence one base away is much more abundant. The CDR3 reads CSATGDRGPYEQYV. DNA for the CDR3: TGCAGTGCTACGGGGGACAGGGGGCCCTACGAGCAGTACGTC. The chain has TRBV20-1 and TRBJ2-7; the match to TRBD1 covers 12 bases. Germline V CDR1 and CDR2: DFQATT, SNEGSKA (reference sequence). The trim removed 4 bases at V and 2 bases at J, leaving 3 bases unmatched. The CDR3 covers 14 residues.

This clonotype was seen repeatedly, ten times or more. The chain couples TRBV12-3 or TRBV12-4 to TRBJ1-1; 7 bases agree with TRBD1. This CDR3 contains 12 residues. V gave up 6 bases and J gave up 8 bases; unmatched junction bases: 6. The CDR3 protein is CASSLTGNEAFF. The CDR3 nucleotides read TGTGCCAGCAGCCTGACAGGGAACGAAGCTTTCTTT.

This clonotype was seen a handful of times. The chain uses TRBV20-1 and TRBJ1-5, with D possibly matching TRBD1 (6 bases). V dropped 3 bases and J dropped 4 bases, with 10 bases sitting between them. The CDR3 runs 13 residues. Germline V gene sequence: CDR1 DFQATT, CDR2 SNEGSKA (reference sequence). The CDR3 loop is CSARADRNQPQHF. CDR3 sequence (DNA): TGCAGTGCTAGGGCGGACAGAAATCAGCCCCAGCATTTT.

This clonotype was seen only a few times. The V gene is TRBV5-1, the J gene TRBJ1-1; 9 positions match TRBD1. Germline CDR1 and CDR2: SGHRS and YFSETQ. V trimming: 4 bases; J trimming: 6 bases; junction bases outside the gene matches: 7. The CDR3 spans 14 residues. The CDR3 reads CASSTTGGVAEAFF. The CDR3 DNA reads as TGCGCCAGCAGCACAACAGGGGGCGTCGCTGAAGCTTTCTTT. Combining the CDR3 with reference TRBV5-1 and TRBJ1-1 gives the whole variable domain KAGVTQTPRYLIKTRGQQVTLSCSPISGHRSVSWYQQTPGQGLQFLFEYFSETQRNKGNFPGRFSGRQFSNSRSEMNVSTLELGDSALYLCASSTTGGVAEAFFGQGTRLTVV.

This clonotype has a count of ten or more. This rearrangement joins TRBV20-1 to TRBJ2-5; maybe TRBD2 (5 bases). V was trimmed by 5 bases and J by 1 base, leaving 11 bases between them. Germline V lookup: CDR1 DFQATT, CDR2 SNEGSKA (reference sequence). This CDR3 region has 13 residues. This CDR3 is CSAPKTIQETQYF. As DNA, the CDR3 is TGCAGTGCTCCGAAGACTATCCAAGAGACCCAGTACTTC.

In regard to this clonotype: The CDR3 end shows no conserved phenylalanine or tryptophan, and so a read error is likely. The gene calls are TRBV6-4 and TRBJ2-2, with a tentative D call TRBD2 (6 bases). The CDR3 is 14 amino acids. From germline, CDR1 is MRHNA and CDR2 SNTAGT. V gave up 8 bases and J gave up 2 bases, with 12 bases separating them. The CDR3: CASGRDFNTGELFS. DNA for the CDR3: TGTGCCAGCGGCCGGGACTTCAACACCGGGGAGCTGTTTTCT.

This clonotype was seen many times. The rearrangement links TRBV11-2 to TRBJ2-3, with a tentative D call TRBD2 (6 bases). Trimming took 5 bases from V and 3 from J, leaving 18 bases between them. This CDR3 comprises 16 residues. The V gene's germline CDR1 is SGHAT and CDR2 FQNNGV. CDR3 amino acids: CASSLLTAGSTDTQYF. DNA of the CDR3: TGTGCCAGCAGCCTTTTAACGGCGGGGTCGACAGATACGCAGTATTTT. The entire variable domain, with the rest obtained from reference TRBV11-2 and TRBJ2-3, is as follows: EAGVAQSPRYKIIEKRQSVAFWCNPISGHATLYWYQQILGQGPKLLIQFQNNGVVDDSQLPKDRFSAERLKGVDSTLKIQPAKLEDSAVYLCASSLLTAGSTDTQYFGPGTRLTVL.

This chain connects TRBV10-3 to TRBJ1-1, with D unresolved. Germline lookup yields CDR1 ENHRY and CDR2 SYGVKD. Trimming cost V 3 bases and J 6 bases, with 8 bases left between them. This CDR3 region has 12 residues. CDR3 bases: TGTGCCATCAGTGAACAGCCTTCTGAAGCTTTCTTT. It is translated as CAISEQPSEAFF.

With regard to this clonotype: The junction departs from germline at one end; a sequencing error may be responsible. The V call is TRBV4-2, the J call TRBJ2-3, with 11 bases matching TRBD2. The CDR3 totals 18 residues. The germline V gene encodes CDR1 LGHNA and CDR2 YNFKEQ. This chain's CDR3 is CASCQRTGTSGSTDTQYF. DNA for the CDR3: TGTGCCAGCTGCCAGAGAACCGGGACTAGCGGAAGCACAGATACGCAGTATTTT.

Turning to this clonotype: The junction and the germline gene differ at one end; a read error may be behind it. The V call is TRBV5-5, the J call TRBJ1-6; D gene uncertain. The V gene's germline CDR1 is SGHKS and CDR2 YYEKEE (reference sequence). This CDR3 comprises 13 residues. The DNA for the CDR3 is TGTGCCAGCAGCTTGGAGTGGGGTTCACCCTTCCACTTT. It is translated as CASSLEWGSPFHF.

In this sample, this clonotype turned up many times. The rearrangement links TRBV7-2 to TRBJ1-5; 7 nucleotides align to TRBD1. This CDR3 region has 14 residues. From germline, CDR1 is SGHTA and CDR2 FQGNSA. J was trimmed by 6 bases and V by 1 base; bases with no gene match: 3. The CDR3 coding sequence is TGTGCCAGCAGCTTAGACAGGGGCGGTCAGCCCCAGCATTTT. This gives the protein CASSLDRGGQPQHF.

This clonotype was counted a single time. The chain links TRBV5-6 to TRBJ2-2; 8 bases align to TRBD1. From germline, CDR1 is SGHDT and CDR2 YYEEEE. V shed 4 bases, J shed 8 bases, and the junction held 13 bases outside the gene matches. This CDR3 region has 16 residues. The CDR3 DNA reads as TGTGCCAGCAGCCCGACAGGGGCCAGAACACCGGGGGAGCTGTTTTTT. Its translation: CASSPTGARTPGELFF.

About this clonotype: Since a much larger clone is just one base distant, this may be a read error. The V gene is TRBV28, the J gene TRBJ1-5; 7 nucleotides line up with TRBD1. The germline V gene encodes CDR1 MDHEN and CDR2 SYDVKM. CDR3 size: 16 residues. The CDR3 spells CAGSGKGTAYNQPQHF. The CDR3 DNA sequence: TGTGCCGGCAGTGGAAAGGGGACAGCCTACAATCAGCCCCAGCATTTT.

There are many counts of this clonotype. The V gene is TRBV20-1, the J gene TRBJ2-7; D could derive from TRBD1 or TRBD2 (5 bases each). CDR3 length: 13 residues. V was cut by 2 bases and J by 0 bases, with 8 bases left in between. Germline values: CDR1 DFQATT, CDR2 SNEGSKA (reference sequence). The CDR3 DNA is TGCAGTGCTAGACAGGGACCCTCCTACGAGCAGTACGTC. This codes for CSARQGPSYEQYV.

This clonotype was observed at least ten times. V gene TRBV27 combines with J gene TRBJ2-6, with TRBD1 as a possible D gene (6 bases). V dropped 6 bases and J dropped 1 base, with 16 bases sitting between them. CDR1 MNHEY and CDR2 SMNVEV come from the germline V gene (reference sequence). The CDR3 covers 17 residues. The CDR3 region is CASRRWTETSGANVLTF. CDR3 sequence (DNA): TGTGCCAGCAGAAGATGGACAGAAACTTCTGGGGCCAACGTCCTGACTTTC.

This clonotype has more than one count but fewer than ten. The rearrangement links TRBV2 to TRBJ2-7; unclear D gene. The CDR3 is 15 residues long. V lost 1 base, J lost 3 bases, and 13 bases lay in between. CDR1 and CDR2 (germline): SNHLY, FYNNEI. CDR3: CASSEGQPYNYEQYV. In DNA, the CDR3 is TGTGCCAGCAGTGAAGGCCAGCCTTACAACTACGAGCAGTACGTC.

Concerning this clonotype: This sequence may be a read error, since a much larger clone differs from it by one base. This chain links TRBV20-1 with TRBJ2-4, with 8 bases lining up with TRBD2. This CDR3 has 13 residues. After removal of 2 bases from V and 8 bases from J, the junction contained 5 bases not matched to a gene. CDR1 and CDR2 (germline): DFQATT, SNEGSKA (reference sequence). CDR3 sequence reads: CSARRGGGYIQYF. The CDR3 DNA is TGCAGTGCTAGACGGGGGGGTGGGTACATTCAGTACTTC.

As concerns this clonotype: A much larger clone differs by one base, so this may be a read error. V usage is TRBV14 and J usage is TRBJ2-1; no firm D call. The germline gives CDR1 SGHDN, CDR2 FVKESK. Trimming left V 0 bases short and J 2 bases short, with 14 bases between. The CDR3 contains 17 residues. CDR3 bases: TGTGCCAGCAGCCAAGATTTCGGGCCGATACCCTACAATGAGCAGTTCTTC. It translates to CASSQDFGPIPYNEQFF.

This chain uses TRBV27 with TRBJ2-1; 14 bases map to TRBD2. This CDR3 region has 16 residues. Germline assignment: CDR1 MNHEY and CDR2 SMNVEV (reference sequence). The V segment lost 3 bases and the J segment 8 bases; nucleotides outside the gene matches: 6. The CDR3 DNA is TGTGCCAGCAGTTTCCGCGGACTAGCGGGAGGAGATGAGCAGTTCTTC. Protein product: CASSFRGLAGGDEQFF.

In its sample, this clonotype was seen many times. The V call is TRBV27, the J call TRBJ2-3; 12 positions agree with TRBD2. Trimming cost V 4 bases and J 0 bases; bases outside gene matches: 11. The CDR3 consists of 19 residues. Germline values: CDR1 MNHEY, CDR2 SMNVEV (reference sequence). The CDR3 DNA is TGTGCCAGCAGTTCCTCCGGGACTAGCGGGCGACTTAGCACAGATACGCAGTATTTT. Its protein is CASSSSGTSGRLSTDTQYF.

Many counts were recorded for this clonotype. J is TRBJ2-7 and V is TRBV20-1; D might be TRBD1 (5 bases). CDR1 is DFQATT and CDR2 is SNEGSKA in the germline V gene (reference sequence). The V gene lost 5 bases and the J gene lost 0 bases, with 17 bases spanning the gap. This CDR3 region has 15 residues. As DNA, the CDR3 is TGCAGTGCTCCCTCCAGGGCCTCCTCCTCCTACGAGCAGTACTTC. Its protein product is CSAPSRASSSYEQYF.

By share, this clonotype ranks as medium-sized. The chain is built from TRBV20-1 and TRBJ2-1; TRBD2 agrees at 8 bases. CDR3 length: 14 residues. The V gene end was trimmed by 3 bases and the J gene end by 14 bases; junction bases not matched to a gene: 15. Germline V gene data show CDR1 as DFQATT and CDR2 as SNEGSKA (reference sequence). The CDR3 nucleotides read TGCAGTGCTAGCCCGGGACTAGGGGTTAAAGAAGAGTTCTTC. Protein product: CSASPGLGVKEEFF.

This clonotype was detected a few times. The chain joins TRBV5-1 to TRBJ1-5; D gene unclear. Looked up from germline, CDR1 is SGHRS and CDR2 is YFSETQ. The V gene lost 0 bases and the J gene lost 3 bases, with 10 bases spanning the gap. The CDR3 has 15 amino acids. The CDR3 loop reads CASSLVAGPNQPQHF. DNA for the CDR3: TGCGCCAGCAGCTTGGTCGCTGGACCCAATCAGCCCCAGCATTTT.

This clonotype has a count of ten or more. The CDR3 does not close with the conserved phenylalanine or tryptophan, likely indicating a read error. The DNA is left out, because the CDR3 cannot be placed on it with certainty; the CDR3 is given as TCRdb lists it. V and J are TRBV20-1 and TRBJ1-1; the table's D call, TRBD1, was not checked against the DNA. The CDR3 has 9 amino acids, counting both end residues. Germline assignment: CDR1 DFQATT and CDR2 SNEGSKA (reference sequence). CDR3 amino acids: CSASTGEEL.

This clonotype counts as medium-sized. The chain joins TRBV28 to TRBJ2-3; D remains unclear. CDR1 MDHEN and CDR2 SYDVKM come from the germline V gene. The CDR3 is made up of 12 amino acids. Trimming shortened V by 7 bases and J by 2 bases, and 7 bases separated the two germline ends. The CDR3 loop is CASKSVTDTQYF. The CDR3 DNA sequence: TGTGCCAGCAAATCGGTCACAGATACGCAGTATTTT.

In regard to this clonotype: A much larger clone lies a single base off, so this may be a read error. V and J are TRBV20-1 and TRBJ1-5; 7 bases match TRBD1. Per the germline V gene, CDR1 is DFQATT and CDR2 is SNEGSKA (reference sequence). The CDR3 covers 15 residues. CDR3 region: CSATSTGLINRPQHF. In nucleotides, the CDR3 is TGCAGTGCTACCTCGACAGGGCTCATTAATCGGCCCCAGCATTTT.

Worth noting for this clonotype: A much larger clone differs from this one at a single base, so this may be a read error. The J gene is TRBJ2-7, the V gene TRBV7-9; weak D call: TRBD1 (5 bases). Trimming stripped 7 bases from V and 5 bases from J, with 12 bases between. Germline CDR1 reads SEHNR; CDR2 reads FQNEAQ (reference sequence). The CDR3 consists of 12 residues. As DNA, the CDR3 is TGTGCCAGCACTGGGGCAGTAAACGAGCAGTACTTC. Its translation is CASTGAVNEQYF.

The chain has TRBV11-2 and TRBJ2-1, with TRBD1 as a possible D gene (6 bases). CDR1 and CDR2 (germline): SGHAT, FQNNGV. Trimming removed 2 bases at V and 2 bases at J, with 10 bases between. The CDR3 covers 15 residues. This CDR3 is CASSLTDSPYNEQFF. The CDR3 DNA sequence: TGTGCCAGCAGCTTAACGGACAGCCCCTACAATGAGCAGTTCTTC.

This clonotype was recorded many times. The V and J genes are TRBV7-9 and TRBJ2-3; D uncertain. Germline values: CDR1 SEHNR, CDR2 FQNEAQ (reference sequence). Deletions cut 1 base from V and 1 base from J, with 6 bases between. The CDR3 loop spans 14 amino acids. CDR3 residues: CASSLGARTDTQYF. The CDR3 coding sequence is TGTGCCAGCAGCTTAGGGGCGCGCACAGATACGCAGTATTTT.

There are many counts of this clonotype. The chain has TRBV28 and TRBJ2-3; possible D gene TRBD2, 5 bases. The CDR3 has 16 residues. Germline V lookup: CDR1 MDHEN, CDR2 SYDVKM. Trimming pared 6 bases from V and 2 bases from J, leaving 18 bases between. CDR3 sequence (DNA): TGTGCCAGCAGCTCCTGGCGAGGGAGCTCCACAGATACGCAGTATTTT. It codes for CASSSWRGSSTDTQYF.